This TCR beta chain was profiled in a study of blood T cells in healthy people across ages. Overall study: About one barcoded beta molecule was captured per two T cells (by template switching).

Total RNA, at least 6 micrograms per sample, was extracted from PBMCs. The authors ran a second PCR of about 7 to 12 cycles using a sample-barcoded 5' primer and a J-beta primer mix. TCRdb reanalysed the 5' RACE reads using MiXCR and keeps one entry per CDR3 protein. The sample holds over 1,500,000 distinct CDR3 sequences, around 50% seen once. As regards this clonotype: A read error may account for a junction end that differs from germline.

Per the germline V gene, CDR1 is MDHEN and CDR2 is SYDVKM. The CDR3 totals 15 residues. The TCR comes from a woman aged 40 to 49 in good health. The chain links TRBV28 to TRBJ2-7, with D possibly matching TRBD2 (6 bases). Material: blood. Here the CDR3 reads CASRGGLTSSHEQYF. DNA for the CDR3: TGTGCCAGCAGGGGGGGACTCACGAGCTCCCACGAGCAGTACTTC.